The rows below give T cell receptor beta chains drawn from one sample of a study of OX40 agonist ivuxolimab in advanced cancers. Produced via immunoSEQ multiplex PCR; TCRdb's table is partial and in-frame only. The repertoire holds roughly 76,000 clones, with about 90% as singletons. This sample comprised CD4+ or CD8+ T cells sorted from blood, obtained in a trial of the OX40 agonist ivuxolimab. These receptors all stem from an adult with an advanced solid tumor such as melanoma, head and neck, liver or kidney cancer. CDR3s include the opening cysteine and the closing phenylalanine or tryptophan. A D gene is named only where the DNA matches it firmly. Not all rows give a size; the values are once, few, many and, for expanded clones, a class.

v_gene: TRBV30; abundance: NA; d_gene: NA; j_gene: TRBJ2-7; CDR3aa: CAWSLALRQVEQYF; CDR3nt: TGTGCCTGGAGCCTAGCCTTGAGGCAGGTCGAGCAGTACTTC
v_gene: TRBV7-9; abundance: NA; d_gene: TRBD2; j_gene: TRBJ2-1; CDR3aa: CASSQIAGHEQFF; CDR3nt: TGTGCCAGCAGCCAAATAGCGGGACATGAGCAGTTCTTC
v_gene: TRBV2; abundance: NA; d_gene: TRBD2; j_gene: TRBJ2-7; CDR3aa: CASSESSGRGNEQYF; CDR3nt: TGTGCCAGCAGTGAAAGTAGCGGGAGGGGGAACGAGCAGTACTTC
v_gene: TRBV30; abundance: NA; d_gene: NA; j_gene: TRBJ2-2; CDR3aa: CAWSVRPAGNTGELFF; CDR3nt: TGTGCCTGGAGTGTACGTCCAGCGGGGAACACCGGGGAGCTGTTTTTT
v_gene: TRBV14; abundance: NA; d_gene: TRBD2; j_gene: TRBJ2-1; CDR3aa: CASSLGLAGYNEQFF; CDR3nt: TGTGCCAGCAGCCTCGGACTAGCGGGTTACAATGAGCAGTTCTTC
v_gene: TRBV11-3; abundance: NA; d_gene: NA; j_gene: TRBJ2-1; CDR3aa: CASSLGSIYNEQFF; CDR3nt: TGTGCCAGCAGCTTAGGCAGTATCTACAATGAGCAGTTCTTC
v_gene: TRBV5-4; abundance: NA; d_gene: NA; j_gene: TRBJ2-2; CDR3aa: CASSLASTGELFF; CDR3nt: TGTGCCAGCAGCTTGGCCAGCACGGGGGAGCTGTTTTTT
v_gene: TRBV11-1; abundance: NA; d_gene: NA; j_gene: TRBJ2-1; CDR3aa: CASSLATGVEQFF; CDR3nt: TGTGCCAGCAGCTTAGCTACAGGAGTTGAGCAGTTCTTC
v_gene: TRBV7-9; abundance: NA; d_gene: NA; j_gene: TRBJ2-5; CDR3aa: CASSLWSSGGGETQYF; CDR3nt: TGTGCCAGCAGCTTATGGTCTAGCGGAGGGGGGGAGACCCAGTACTTC
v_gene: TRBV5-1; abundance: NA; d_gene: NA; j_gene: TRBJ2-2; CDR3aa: CASSRAVDGELFF; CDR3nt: TGCGCCAGCAGCCGAGCCGTCGACGGGGAGCTGTTTTTT
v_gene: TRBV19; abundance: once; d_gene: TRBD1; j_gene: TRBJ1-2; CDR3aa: CASSRGYGYTF; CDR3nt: TGTGCCAGCAGCAGGGGGTATGGCTACACCTTC
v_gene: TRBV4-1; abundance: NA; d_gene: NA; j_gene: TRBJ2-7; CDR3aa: CASSQDQEGGLSRRYF; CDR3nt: TGCGCCAGCAGCCAAGATCAGGAGGGGGGACTCTCTCGGCGGTACTTC
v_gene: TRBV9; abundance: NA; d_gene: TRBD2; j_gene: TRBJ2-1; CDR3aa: CASSVVASGYNEQFF; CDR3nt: TGTGCCAGCAGCGTAGTGGCTAGCGGTTACAATGAGCAGTTCTTC
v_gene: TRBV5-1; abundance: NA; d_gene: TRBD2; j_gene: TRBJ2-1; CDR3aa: CASSVAGGYNEQFF; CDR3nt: TGCGCCAGCAGCGTAGCGGGAGGATACAATGAGCAGTTCTTC
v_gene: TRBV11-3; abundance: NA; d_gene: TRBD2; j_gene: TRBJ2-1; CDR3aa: CASSSSGRGMDEQFF; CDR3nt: TGTGCCAGCAGCTCCAGCGGGAGGGGGATGGATGAGCAGTTCTTC
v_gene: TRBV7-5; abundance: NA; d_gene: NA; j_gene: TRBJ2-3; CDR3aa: CVRSLAWEATSTDTQYF; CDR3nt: TGTGTCAGAAGCTTAGCGTGGGAAGCAACGAGCACAGATACGCAGTATTTT
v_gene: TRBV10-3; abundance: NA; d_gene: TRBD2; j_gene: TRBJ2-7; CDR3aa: CATGGAEEQYF; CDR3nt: TGTGCCACCGGGGGGGCTGAGGAGCAGTACTTC
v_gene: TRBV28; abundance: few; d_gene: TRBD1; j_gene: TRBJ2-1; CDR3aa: CASSIDRVDQFF; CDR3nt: TGTGCCAGCAGCATTGACAGGGTGGACCAGTTCTTC
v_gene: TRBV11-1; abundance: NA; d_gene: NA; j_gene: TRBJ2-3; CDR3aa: CASSLMADTQYF; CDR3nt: TGTGCCAGCAGCTTAATGGCAGATACGCAGTATTTT
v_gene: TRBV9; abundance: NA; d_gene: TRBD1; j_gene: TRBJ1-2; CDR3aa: CASSVGRAQGGNGYTF; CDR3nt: TGTGCCAGCAGCGTAGGAAGAGCACAGGGGGGGAATGGCTACACCTTC
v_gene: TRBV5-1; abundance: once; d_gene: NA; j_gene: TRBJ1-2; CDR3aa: CASSLAQDSYGYTF; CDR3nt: TGCGCCAGCAGCTTGGCACAGGATTCCTATGGCTACACCTTC
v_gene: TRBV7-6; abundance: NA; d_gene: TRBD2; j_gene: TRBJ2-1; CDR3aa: CACGGVSEQFF; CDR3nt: TGTGCCTGCGGGGGGGTCAGTGAGCAGTTCTTC
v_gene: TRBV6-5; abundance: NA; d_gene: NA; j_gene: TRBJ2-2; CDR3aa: CASSYTRSFGELFF; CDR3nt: TGTGCCAGCAGTTACACCAGGTCCTTTGGGGAGCTGTTTTTT
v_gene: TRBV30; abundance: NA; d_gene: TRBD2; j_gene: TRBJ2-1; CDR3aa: CAWPTSGSLNEQFF; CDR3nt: TGTGCCTGGCCGACTAGCGGGAGTCTGAATGAGCAGTTCTTC
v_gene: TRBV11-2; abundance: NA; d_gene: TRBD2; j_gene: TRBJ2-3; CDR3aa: CASSDGTSGSTDTQYF; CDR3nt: TGTGCCAGCAGCGACGGGACTAGCGGGAGCACAGATACGCAGTATTTT
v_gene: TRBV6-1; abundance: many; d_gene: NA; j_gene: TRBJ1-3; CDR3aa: CASSERQVSAGNTIYF; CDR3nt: TGTGCCAGCAGTGAACGACAGGTTTCGGCTGGAAACACCATATATTTT
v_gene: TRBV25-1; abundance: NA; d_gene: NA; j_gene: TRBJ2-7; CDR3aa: CASSASGSSYEQYF; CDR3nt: TGTGCCAGCAGTGCCTCTGGGAGCTCCTACGAGCAGTACTTC
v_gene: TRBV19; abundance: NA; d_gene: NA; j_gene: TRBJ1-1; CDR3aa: CASSFTNPTEAFF; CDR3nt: TGTGCCAGTAGTTTTACAAACCCCACTGAAGCTTTCTTT
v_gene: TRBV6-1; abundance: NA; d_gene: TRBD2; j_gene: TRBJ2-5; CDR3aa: CASSDAGGGETQYF; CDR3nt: TGTGCCAGCAGTGACGCGGGAGGAGGGGAGACCCAGTACTTC
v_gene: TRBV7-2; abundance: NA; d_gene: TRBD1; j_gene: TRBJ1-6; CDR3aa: CASSLDRENSPLHF; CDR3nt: TGTGCCAGCAGCTTGGACAGGGAGAATTCACCCCTCCACTTT
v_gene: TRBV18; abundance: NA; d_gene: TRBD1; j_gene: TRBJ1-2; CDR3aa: CASSPTEGQPVGYTF; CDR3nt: TGTGCCAGCTCACCAACCGAGGGACAGCCCGTAGGCTACACCTTC
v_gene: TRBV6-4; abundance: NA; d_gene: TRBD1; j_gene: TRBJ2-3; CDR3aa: CASSDGTGNTQYF; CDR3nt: TGTGCCAGCAGTGACGGGACAGGGAATACGCAGTATTTT
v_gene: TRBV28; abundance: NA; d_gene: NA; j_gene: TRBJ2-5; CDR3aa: CASSPSSLRPQKTQYF; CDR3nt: TGTGCCAGCAGCCCCTCGTCCTTGCGGCCCCAGAAGACCCAGTACTTC
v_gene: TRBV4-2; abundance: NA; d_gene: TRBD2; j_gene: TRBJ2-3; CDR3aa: CASSQAGIAGVTDTQYF; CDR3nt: TGTGCCAGCAGCCAAGCCGGTATAGCGGGAGTAACAGATACGCAGTATTTT
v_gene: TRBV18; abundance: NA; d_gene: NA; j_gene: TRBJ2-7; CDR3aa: CASSSRTVYEQYF; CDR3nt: TGTGCCAGCTCAAGCAGGACGGTCTACGAGCAGTACTTC
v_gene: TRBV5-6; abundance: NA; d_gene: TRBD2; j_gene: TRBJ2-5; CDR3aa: CASSLEGWGSGGQETQYF; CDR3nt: TGTGCCAGCAGCTTGGAGGGGTGGGGTAGCGGGGGTCAAGAGACCCAGTACTTC
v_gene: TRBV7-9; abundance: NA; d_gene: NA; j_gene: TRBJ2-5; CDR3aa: CASSLGTAQETQYF; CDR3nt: TGTGCCAGCAGCTTAGGGACAGCTCAAGAGACCCAGTACTTC
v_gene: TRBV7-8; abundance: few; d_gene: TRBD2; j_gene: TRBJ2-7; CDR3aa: CASSLGGLAGYEQYF; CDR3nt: TGTGCCAGCAGCTTAGGGGGACTAGCGGGCTACGAGCAGTACTTC
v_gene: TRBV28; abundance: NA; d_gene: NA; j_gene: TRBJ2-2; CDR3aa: CASSSNTNTGELFF; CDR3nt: TGTGCCAGCAGCTCTAACACGAACACCGGGGAGCTGTTTTTT
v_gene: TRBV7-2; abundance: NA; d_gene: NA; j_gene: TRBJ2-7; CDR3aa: CASSLTAYEQYF; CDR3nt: TGTGCCAGCAGCTTGACAGCCTACGAGCAGTACTTC
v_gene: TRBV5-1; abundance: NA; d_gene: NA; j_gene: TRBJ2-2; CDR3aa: CASSGPGDTGELFF; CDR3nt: TGCGCCAGCAGCGGGCCAGGCGACACCGGGGAGCTGTTTTTT
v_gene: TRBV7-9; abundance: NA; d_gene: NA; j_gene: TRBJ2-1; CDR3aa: CASSLGLGGYDHNEQFF; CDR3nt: TGTGCCAGCAGCTTAGGTCTAGGGGGGTACGACCACAATGAGCAGTTCTTC
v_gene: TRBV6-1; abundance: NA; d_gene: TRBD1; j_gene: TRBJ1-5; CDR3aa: CASSANTGGDQPQHF; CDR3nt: TGTGCCAGCAGTGCCAACACAGGGGGCGATCAGCCCCAGCATTTT
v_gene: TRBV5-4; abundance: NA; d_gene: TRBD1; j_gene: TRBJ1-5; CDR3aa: CASSLRTGGPSNQPQHF; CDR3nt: TGTGCCAGCAGCTTGAGGACAGGGGGCCCTAGCAATCAGCCCCAGCATTTT
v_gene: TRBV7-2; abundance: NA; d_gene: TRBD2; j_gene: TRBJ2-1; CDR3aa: CASRGLAGGSFSINEQFF; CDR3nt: TGTGCCAGCAGGGGGCTAGCGGGAGGATCCTTTAGCATCAATGAGCAGTTCTTC